What follows are 16 T cell receptor beta chains derived from one specimen sequenced in a study of blood T cell repertoires in COVID-19. Using immunoSEQ multiplex PCR, the repertoire was profiled, and TCRdb retains in-frame clones only, with some absent. The table has around 230,000 clones, more than 80% seen once. The sequenced sample was PBMCs or T cells enriched from blood (not recorded which). The source of these receptors is a middle-aged man who had recovered from COVID-19.

The chain carries TRBV5-8 and TRBJ1-2; the D is unclear. The CDR3 runs to 9 residues. Trimming took 6 bases from V and 11 from J, leaving 8 bases between them. Germline loops: CDR1 SGHTS, CDR2 YDEGEE. The DNA of the CDR3 is TGTGCCAGCACCTATCATTACACCTTC. This translates into CASTYHYTF.

The V call is TRBV2, the J call TRBJ1-6, with 8 bases lining up with TRBD1. The J segment lost 7 bases and the V segment lost 9 bases, leaving 8 bases of the junction unmatched. The CDR3 runs to 14 residues. The germline CDR1 and CDR2 sequences are SNHLY and FYNNEI. Written as DNA, the CDR3 is TGTGCCAGAGGGACAGGAGGGCGGAATTCACCCCTCCACTTT. Its protein product is CARGTGGRNSPLHF.

The chain employs TRBV19 and TRBJ1-6; perhaps TRBD1 as D (5 bases). This CDR3 has 17 amino acids. Trimming removed 3 bases at V and 7 bases at J, with 19 bases between. CDR1 and CDR2 (germline): LNHDA, SQIVND (reference sequence). Here the CDR3 reads CASSILRQRSSNSPLHF. CDR3 DNA: TGTGCCAGTAGTATCCTACGACAGAGAAGTTCGAATTCACCCCTCCACTTT.

About this clone itself: Germline is not matched at one junction end, which may reflect a read error. The V gene is TRBV5-5, the J gene TRBJ1-4; D gene unclear. The CDR3 contains 15 residues. Germline CDR1 SGHKS, CDR2 YYEKEE (reference sequence). The CDR3 loop reads CASTLFEGSNEKLFF. The CDR3 DNA reads as TGTGCCAGCACCTTGTTTGAGGGATCTAATGAAAAACTGTTTTTT.

V gene TRBV4-1 combines with J gene TRBJ1-2; D may be TRBD1 (6 bases). The germline V gene has CDR1 MGHRA and CDR2 YSYEKL. The CDR3 contains 12 residues. V lost 3 bases and J 6 bases, leaving 8 bases between the germline ends. Here the CDR3 reads CASSHRTDGYTF. CDR3 coding DNA: TGCGCCAGCAGCCACCGGACAGATGGCTACACCTTC.

This chain joins TRBV7-9 and TRBJ2-3; D gene uncertain. The V gene's germline CDR1 is SEHNR and CDR2 FQNEAQ (reference sequence). The CDR3 contains 14 residues. The V end lost 5 bases, the J end lost 1 base, and 10 bases lay between the germline ends. CDR3 protein: CASSQITGTDTQYF. The CDR3 bases are TGTGCCAGCAGCCAAATTACTGGCACAGATACGCAGTATTTT.

CDR3 bases: TGTGCCAGCAGTTTAGGTAGTCAGCCCCAGCATTTT. Protein: CASSLGSQPQHF. The V and J genes are TRBV28 and TRBJ1-5; D remains unclear. Trimming cost V 2 bases and J 6 bases, with 5 bases left between them. The CDR3 sequence is 12 residues long. Germline values: CDR1 MDHEN, CDR2 SYDVKM.

A single count supports this clone. The genes are TRBV5-1 and TRBJ2-3; 9 nucleotides agree with TRBD1. V shed 4 bases, J shed 4 bases, and the junction held 7 bases outside the gene matches. This CDR3 is built from 15 residues. Germline V gene data show CDR1 as SGHRS and CDR2 as YFSETQ. The CDR3 loop reads CASSRDRGVSDTQYF. The DNA for the CDR3 is TGCGCCAGCAGCCGAGACAGGGGGGTATCAGATACGCAGTATTTT. The full variable domain, its missing parts supplied by reference TRBV5-1 and TRBJ2-3, is KAGVTQTPRYLIKTRGQQVTLSCSPISGHRSVSWYQQTPGQGLQFLFEYFSETQRNKGNFPGRFSGRQFSNSRSEMNVSTLELGDSALYLCASSRDRGVSDTQYFGPGTRLTVL.

V usage is TRBV11-2 and J usage is TRBJ2-1, with no clear D. The V end was cut by 1 base, the J end by 5 bases, with 6 bases between. Germline assignment: CDR1 SGHAT and CDR2 FQNNGV. The length of the CDR3 is 13 residues. CDR3 sequence: CASSLGLNNEQFF. The CDR3 nucleotides are TGTGCCAGCAGCTTAGGACTCAACAATGAGCAGTTCTTC.

This chain connects TRBV19 to TRBJ2-7; 8 nucleotides line up with TRBD1. The V gene's germline CDR1 is LNHDA and CDR2 SQIVND (reference sequence). The CDR3 loop spans 14 amino acids. V dropped 4 bases and J dropped 4; count of bases not matched to a gene: 6. CDR3 in DNA: TGTGCCAGTAGTACCGACAGGGGAGGTTACGAGCAGTACTTC. It is translated as CASSTDRGGYEQYF. The variable domain in full, completed from reference TRBV19 and TRBJ2-7, reads DGGITQSPKYLFRKEGQNVTLSCEQNLNHDAMYWYRQDPGQGLRLIYYSQIVNDFQKGDIAEGYSVSREKKESFPLTVTSAQKNPTAFYLCASSTDRGGYEQYFGPGTRLTVT.

The chain links TRBV3-1 (or the pseudogene TRBV3-2) to TRBJ2-2; weak D call: TRBD1 (5 bases). CDR1 is LGHDT, CDR2 YNNKEL, per germline (reference sequence). The CDR3 spans 14 residues. V was clipped by 1 base and J by 6 bases, with 9 bases between them. The CDR3 here is CASSQGQGAGELFF. CDR3 nucleotide sequence: TGTGCCAGCAGCCAAGGGCAAGGGGCCGGGGAGCTGTTTTTT.

This clone has a handful of counts. The chain combines TRBV18 with TRBJ2-7, with TRBD2 matching over 8 bases. This CDR3 has 16 amino acids. Germline values: CDR1 KGHSH, CDR2 LQKENI. The V gene end was trimmed by 0 bases and the J gene end by 3 bases; junction bases not matched to a gene: 7. CDR3: CASSPPGSGVLYEQYF. CDR3 DNA: TGTGCCAGCTCACCACCGGGTAGCGGGGTGCTCTACGAGCAGTACTTC.

This chain joins TRBV3-1 (or the pseudogene TRBV3-2) and TRBJ1-3; TRBD1 agrees at 7 bases. The CDR3 length is 14 residues. The V and J ends lost 4 bases and 4 bases, in that order; junction bases with no gene match: 4. The germline gives CDR1 LGHDT, CDR2 YNNKEL (reference sequence). The CDR3 nucleotides read TGTGCCAGCAGCCGAAGGGACAGCGGAAACACCATATATTTT. Amino acid sequence: CASSRRDSGNTIYF.

CDR3 coding DNA: TGCGCCAGCAGTGAGTCGCCACTGACTAGAATAGAGACCCAGTACTTC. This sequence encodes CASSESPLTRIETQYF. The V call is TRBV10-1, the J call TRBJ2-5, with D perhaps TRBD2 (6 bases). Per germline, CDR1 WNHNN and CDR2 SYGVQD (reference sequence). There are 16 residues in the CDR3. V was shortened by 0 bases and J by 4 bases, with 15 bases between the two germline ends.

Regarding this clone: The junction departs from the called germline gene at one end, perhaps through a read error. CDR3 DNA: TGTGCCAGCAGCTTTGGTGTATCAAACTACAATGGGCAGTTCTTC. Its protein product is CASSFGVSNYNGQFF. The genes are TRBV5-6 and TRBJ2-1; D ambiguous. The CDR3 covers 15 residues. The germline gives CDR1 SGHDT, CDR2 YYEEEE. Using reference TRBV5-6 and TRBJ2-1 for the parts outside the CDR3, the full variable domain is DAGVTQSPTHLIKTRGQQVTLRCSPKSGHDTVSWYQQALGQGPQFIFQYYEEEERQRGNFPDRFSGHQFPNYSSELNVNALLLGDSALYLCASSFGVSNYNGQFFGPGTRLTVL.

For the CDR3, the DNA is TGTGCCAGCAGTCTAGGGGGACAGGTCGACGAGCAGTACTTC. Its protein product is CASSLGGQVDEQYF. This chain uses TRBV4-2 with TRBJ2-7; 8 bases match TRBD1. The V and J ends lost 6 bases and 5 bases, in that order; junction bases with no gene match: 9. CDR1 and CDR2 from the germline V gene are LGHNA and YNFKEQ. The CDR3 runs 14 residues.